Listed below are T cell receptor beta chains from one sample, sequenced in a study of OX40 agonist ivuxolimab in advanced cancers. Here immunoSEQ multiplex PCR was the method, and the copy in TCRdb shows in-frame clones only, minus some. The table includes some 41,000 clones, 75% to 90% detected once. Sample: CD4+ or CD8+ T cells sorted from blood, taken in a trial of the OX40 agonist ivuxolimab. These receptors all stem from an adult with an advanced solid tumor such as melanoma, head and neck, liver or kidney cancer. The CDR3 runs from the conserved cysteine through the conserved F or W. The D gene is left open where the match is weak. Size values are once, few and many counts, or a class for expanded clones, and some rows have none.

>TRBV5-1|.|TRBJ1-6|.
TGCGCCAGCAGCTTGGAAGGTAGAGCTAATTCACCCCTCCACTTT
CASSLEGRANSPLHF
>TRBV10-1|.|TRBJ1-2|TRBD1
TGCGCCAGCAGTGAGTCTGGGACAGGGACCTATGGCTACACCTTC
CASSESGTGTYGYTF
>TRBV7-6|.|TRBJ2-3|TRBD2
TGTGCCAGCAGCCGATGGACTAGCGGAGCTAGCACAGATACGCAGTATTTT
CASSRWTSGASTDTQYF
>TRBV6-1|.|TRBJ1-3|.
TGTGCCAGCAGTGGGACACATGGCTCTGGAAACACCATATATTTT
CASSGTHGSGNTIYF
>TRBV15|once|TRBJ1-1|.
TGTGCCACCAGCAGAGTGGACAACACTGAAGCTTTCTTT
CATSRVDNTEAFF
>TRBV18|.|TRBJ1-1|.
TGTGCCAGCTCACCCGGTCGACAGCTGAACACTGAAGCTTTCTTT
CASSPGRQLNTEAFF
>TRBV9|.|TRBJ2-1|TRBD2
TGTGCCAGCAGCGTGGGACTAGCGGCAAATGAGCAGTTCTTC
CASSVGLAANEQFF
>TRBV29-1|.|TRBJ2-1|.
TGCAGCGTTGATCACGCTGGGGGCTCCTACAATGAGCAGTTCTTC
CSVDHAGGSYNEQFF
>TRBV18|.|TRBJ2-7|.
TGTGCCAGCTCACCAGTACCGGGGTCTAACTCCTACGAGCAGTACTTC
CASSPVPGSNSYEQYF
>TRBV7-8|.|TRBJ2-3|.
TGTGCCAGCAGCGCCCATAGAGTCCCCGTAGCAGATACGCAGTATTTT
CASSAHRVPVADTQYF
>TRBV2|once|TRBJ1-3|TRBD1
TGTGCCAGCATACCGACAGGGGCTGGAAACACCATATATTTT
CASIPTGAGNTIYF
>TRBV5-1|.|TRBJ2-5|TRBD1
TGCGCCAGCAGGACCGGGACAGGGAAAGAGACCCAGTACTTC
CASRTGTGKETQYF
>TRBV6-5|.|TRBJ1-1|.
TGTGCCAGCAGTTACTCTCAGGTGATAAACACTGAAGCTTTCTTT
CASSYSQVINTEAFF
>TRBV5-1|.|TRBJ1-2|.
TGCGCCAGCAGCTTGTTTGATAACTATGGCTACACCTTC
CASSLFDNYGYTF